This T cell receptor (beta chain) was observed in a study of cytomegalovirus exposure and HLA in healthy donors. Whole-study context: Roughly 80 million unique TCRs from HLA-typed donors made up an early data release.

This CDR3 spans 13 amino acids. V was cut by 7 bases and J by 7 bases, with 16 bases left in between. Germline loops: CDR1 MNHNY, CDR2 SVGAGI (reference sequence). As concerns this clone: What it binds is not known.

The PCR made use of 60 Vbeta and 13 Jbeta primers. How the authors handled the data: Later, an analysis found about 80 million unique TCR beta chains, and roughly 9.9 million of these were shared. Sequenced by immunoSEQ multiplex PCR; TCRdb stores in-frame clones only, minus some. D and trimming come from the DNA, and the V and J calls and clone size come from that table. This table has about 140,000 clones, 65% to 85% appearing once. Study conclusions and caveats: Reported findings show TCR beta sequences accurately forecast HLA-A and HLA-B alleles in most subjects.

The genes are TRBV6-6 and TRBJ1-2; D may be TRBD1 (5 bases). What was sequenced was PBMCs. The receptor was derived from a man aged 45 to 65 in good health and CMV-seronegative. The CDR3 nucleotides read TGTGCCAGCACTGGTTCAACCGGGGGTGGCTACACCTTC. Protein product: CASTGSTGGGYTF.